This TCR beta chain was profiled in a study of cytomegalovirus exposure and HLA in healthy donors. Turning to the study itself: Unique TCR beta sequences numbering 95 million to 130 million came from about 179 million T cells in an earlier analysis.

Primers: 60 Vbeta forward and 13 Jbeta reverse. Repertoires were generated with immunoSEQ multiplex PCR, while TCRdb's copy carries only in-frame clones and drops some. This table has around 270,000 clones, 80% appearing once. As concerns this clone: Antigen specificity is unknown.

Regarding the study as a whole: Available immune exposure information was restricted to CMV serostatus only.

The sequenced sample was PBMCs. The receptor was derived from a girl aged 2-10 years in good health and CMV-seronegative.

The CDR3 is CSALGGDEAGELFF. The CDR3 DNA follows: TGCAGCGCCCTTGGGGGGGACGAGGCCGGGGAGCTGTTTTTT. V and J are TRBV29-1 and TRBJ2-2; 7 nucleotides align to TRBD2. J lost 6 bases, V lost 7 bases, and 11 bases had no gene match. Germline V gives CDR1 SQVTM, CDR2 ANQGSEA. The CDR3 is made up of 14 amino acids.